This entry features one T cell receptor beta chain sequence. The sample is drawn from a study of graft-versus-host responses after intestinal transplantation. Repertoires were generated with immunoSEQ multiplex PCR, while TCRdb's copy carries only in-frame clones and drops some. The sample yields 65,000 to 85,000 clones, just under 95% seen once. The CDR3 is made up of 12 amino acids. Per the germline V gene, CDR1 is SGHTA and CDR2 is FQGNSA. Trimming pared 1 base from V and 8 bases from J, leaving 8 bases between. The sample was bone marrow, taken 700 to 850 days after intestinal transplantation. This receptor was taken from a human patient who received an intestinal transplant, so some T cells may come from the graft donor. This chain connects TRBV7-2 to TRBJ1-2; D is undetermined. CDR3 coding DNA: TGTGCCAGCAGCTTAGAACAAGGCGGCTACACCTTC. Its protein product is CASSLEQGGYTF. The whole variable domain, remainder taken from reference TRBV7-2 and TRBJ1-2, is GAGVSQSPSNKVTEKGKDVELRCDPISGHTALYWYRQSLGQGLEFLIYFQGNSAPDKSGLPSDRFSAERTGGSVSTLTIQRTQQEDSAVYLCASSLEQGGYTFGSGTRLTVV.